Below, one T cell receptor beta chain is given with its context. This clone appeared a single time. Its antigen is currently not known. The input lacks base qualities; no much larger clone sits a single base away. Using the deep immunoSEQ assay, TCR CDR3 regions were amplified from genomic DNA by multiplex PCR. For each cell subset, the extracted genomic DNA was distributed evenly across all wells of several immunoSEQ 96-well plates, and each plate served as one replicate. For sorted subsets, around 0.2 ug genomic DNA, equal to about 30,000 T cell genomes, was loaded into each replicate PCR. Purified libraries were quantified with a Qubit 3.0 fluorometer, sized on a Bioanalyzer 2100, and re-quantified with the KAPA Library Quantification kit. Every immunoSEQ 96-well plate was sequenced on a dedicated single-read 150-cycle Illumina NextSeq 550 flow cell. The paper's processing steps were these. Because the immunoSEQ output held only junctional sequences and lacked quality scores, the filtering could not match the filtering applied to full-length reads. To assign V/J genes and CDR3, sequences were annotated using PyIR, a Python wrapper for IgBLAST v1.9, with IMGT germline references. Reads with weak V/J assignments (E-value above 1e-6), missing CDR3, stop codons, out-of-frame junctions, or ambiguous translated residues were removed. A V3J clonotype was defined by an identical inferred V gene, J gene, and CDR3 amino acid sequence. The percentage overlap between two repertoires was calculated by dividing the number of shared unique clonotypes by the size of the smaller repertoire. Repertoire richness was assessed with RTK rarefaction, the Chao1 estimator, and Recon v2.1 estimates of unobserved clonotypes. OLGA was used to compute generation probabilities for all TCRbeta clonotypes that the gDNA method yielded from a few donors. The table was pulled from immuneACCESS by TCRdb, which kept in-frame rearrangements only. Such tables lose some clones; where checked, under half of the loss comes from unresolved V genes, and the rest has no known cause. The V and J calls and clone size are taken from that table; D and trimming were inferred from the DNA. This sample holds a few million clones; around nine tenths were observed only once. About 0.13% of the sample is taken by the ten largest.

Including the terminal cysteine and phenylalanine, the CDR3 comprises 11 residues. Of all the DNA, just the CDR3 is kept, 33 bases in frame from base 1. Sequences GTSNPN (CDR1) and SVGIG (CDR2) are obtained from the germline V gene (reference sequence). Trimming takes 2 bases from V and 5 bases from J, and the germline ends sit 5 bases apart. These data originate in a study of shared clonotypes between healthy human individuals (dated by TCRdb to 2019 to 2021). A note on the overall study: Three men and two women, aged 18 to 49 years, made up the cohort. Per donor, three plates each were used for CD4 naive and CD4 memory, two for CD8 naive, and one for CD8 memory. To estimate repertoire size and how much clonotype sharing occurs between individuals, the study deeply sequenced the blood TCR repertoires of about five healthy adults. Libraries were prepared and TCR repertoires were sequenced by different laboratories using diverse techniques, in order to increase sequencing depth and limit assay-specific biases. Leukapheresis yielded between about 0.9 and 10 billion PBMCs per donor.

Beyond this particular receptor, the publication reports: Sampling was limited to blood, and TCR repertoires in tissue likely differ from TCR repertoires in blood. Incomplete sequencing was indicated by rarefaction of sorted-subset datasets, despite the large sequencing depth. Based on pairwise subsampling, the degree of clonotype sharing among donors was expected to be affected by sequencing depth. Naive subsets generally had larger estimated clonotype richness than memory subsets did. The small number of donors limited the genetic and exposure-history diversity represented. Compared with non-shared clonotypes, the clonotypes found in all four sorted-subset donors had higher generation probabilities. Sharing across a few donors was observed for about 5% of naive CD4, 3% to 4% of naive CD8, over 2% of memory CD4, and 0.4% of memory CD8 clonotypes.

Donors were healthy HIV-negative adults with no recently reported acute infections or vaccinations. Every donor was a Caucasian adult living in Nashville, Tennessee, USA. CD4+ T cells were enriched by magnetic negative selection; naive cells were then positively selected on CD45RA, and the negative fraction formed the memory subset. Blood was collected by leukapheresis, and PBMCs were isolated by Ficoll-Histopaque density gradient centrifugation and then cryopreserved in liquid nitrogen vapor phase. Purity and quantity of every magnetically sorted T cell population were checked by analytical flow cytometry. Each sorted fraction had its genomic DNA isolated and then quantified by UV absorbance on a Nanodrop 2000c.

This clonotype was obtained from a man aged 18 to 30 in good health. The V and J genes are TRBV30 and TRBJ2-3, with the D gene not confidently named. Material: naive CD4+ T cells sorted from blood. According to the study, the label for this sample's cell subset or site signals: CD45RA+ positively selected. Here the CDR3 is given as CAWSQEDTQYF. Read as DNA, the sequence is TGTGCCTGGAGTCAAGAAGATACGCAGTATTTT.